The 12 T cell receptor beta chains below were found in one sample sequenced in a study of T cell responses to AZD1222 COVID-19 vaccine. Clones were sequenced by immunoSEQ multiplex PCR, and TCRdb holds only the in-frame ones, with some missing. The sample includes about 160,000 clones, approximately 90% seen only once; the top ten take about 3.8%. The sequenced sample was peripheral blood, obtained 28 days after the second AZD1222 dose. These receptors originate from an adult who received the AZD1222 COVID-19 vaccine.

The chain combines TRBV6-5 with TRBJ1-1; 9 nucleotides match TRBD1. Germline lookup yields CDR1 MNHEY and CDR2 SVGAGI. The CDR3 has 14 residues. Trimming removed 8 bases from V and 5 bases from J; junction bases left unmatched: 9. The chain's CDR3 is CASQMDRGGTEAFF. CDR3 coding DNA: TGTGCCAGCCAGATGGACAGGGGAGGGACTGAAGCTTTCTTT.

V is TRBV5-1 and J is TRBJ1-5; TRBD1 matches at 8 bases. The junction had 5 bases not matched to a gene; V was cut back by 0 bases and J by 6 bases. The germline CDR1 and CDR2 sequences are SGHRS and YFSETQ. The CDR3 covers 15 residues. The CDR3 here is CASSLEAGGLQPQHF. CDR3 coding DNA: TGCGCCAGCAGCTTGGAAGCAGGGGGCCTTCAGCCCCAGCATTTT.

V gene TRBV12-3 or TRBV12-4 combines with J gene TRBJ2-7, with D perhaps TRBD2 (6 bases). V lost 2 bases, J lost 1 base, and 6 bases lay in between. The CDR3 is 13 residues long. This CDR3 is CASSLRGSYEQYF. CDR3 nucleotide sequence: TGTGCCAGCAGTTTACGGGGGTCCTACGAGCAGTACTTC.

The V gene is TRBV7-8, the J gene TRBJ1-2; 7 bases match TRBD1. The CDR3 totals 14 residues. V shed 0 bases, J shed 3 bases, and the junction held 1 base outside the gene matches. Germline loops: CDR1 SGHVS, CDR2 FQNEAQ. The CDR3 DNA reads TGTGCCAGCAGCTTAGCCGACAGGGACTATGGCTACACCTTC. Protein product: CASSLADRDYGYTF. The full variable domain, in which reference TRBV7-8 and TRBJ1-2 provide the parts outside the CDR3, is GAGVSQSPRYKVAKRGQDVALRCDPISGHVSLFWYQQALGQGPEFLTYFQNEAQLDKSGLPSDRFFAERPEGSVSTLKIQRTQQEDSAVYLCASSLADRDYGYTFGSGTRLTVV.

This rearrangement joins TRBV25-1 to TRBJ1-1, with no clear D. V lost 2 bases and J 11 bases, leaving 9 bases between the germline ends. The CDR3 runs to 11 residues. CDR1 and CDR2 (germline): MGHDK, SYGVNS. As DNA, the CDR3 is TGTGCCAGCAGTGAAGCTTCTATGGCTTTCTTT. Its protein is CASSEASMAFF.

The chain joins TRBV18 to TRBJ2-5, with 8 bases matching TRBD2. CDR3 length: 15 amino acids. The V and J ends lost 1 base and 3 bases, in that order; junction bases with no gene match: 4. Germline CDR1 reads KGHSH; CDR2 reads LQKENI. CDR3 DNA sequence: TGTGCCAGCTCACCACTCGGCGGGGGGAAAGAGACCCAGTACTTC. It encodes CASSPLGGGKETQYF.

The rearrangement links TRBV9 to TRBJ1-3; possible D gene TRBD1, 6 bases. The germline CDR1 and CDR2 sequences are SGDLS and YYNGEE. The CDR3 is 14 amino acids. V was clipped by 0 bases and J by 3 bases, with 7 bases between them. In DNA form, the CDR3 reads TGTGCCAGCAGCGTAGAGGGGGGTGGAAACACCATATATTTT. Amino acids: CASSVEGGGNTIYF.

The chain joins TRBV7-8 to TRBJ1-1, with 7 bases matching TRBD1. The J segment lost 1 base and the V segment lost 4 bases, leaving 0 bases of the junction unmatched. This CDR3 is 13 amino acids long. CDR1 and CDR2 from the germline V gene are SGHVS and FQNEAQ. This CDR3 reads CASSWDRNTEAFF. For the CDR3, the DNA is TGTGCCAGCAGCTGGGACAGGAACACTGAAGCTTTCTTT.

This clone was observed a single time. V gene TRBV24-1 combines with J gene TRBJ2-3; possibly TRBD1 for D (6 bases). CDR1 is KGHDR and CDR2 is SFDVKD in the germline V gene. V lost 10 bases and J lost 5, with 18 bases in between. This CDR3 contains 14 residues. The CDR3: CATGEQGNQDTQYF. As DNA, the CDR3 is TGTGCCACTGGGGAACAGGGAAACCAAGATACGCAGTATTTT.

The CDR3 loop is CASSLEAGANYGYTF. Written as DNA, the CDR3 is TGTGCCAGCAGCTTAGAAGCAGGAGCTAACTATGGCTACACCTTC. The V gene is TRBV7-2, the J gene TRBJ1-2; no clear D gene. The V end was cut by 1 base, the J end by 0 bases, with 9 bases between. Germline values: CDR1 SGHTA, CDR2 FQGNSA. CDR3 length: 15 amino acids.

The V call is TRBV9, the J call TRBJ1-5; maybe TRBD1 (5 bases). Looked up from germline, CDR1 is SGDLS and CDR2 is YYNGEE. The CDR3 is 14 residues long. Between the trimmed V and J ends, which lost 3 bases and 3 bases, there was a span of 10 bases. This CDR3 is CASSAGPHNQPQHF. As DNA, the CDR3 is TGTGCCAGCAGCGCGGGGCCTCACAATCAGCCCCAGCATTTT.

This chain uses TRBV30 with TRBJ2-6, with TRBD2 as a possible D gene (6 bases). The CDR3 contains 14 residues. Trimming took 5 bases from V and 0 from J, leaving 8 bases between them. Germline V CDR1 and CDR2: GTSNPN, SVGIG (reference sequence). CDR3 coding DNA: TGTGCCTGGGGACTAAGCTCTGGGGCCAACGTCCTGACTTTC. This encodes CAWGLSSGANVLTF. The whole variable domain, remainder taken from reference TRBV30 and TRBJ2-6, is SQTIHQWPATLVQPVGSPLSLECTVEGTSNPNLYWYRQAAGRGLQLLFYSVGIGQISSEVPQNLSASRPQDRQFILSSKKLLLSDSGFYLCAWGLSSGANVLTFGAGSRLTVL.